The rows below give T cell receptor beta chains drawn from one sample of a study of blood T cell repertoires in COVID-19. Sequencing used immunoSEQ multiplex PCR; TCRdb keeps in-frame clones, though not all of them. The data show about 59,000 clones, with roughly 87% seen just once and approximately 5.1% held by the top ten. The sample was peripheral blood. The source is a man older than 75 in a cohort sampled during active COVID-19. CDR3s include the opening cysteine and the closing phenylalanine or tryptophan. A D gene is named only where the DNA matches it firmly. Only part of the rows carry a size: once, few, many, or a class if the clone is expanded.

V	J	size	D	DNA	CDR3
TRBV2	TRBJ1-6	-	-	TGTGCCAGCAGTGAGGAGGGACGGAATTCACCCCTCCACTTT	CASSEEGRNSPLHF
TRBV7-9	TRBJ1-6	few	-	TGTGCCAGCAGCTTAGACGGGGTATTCAATTCACCCCTCCACTTT	CASSLDGVFNSPLHF
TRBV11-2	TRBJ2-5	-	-	TGTGCCAGCAGGCGGACAGGGAGGGGGACCAAGTACTTC	CASRRTGRGTKYF
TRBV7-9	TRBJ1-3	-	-	TGTGCCAGCACCCCCGGAGGCACCATATATTTT	CASTPGGTIYF
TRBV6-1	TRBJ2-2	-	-	TGTGCCAGCAGTGAGGGACTGGCGAACACCGGGGAGCTGTTTTTT	CASSEGLANTGELFF
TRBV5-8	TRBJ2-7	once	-	TGTGCCAGCAGCTTGTCGGGTTTGGGCTACGAGCAGTACTTC	CASSLSGLGYEQYF
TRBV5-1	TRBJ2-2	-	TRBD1	TGCGCCAGCAGCGGGGGACAGGGGGGCACCGGGGAGCTGTTTTTT	CASSGGQGGTGELFF
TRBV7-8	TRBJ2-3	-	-	TGTGCCAGCAACCCCACTAGTATGACAGATACGCAGTATTTT	CASNPTSMTDTQYF
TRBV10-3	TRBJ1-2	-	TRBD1	TGTGCCATCAGGGGGACAGGGTCCGTCTATGGCTACACCTTC	CAIRGTGSVYGYTF
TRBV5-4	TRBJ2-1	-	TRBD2	TGTGCCAGCAGCTTAATTGGGGGGGGCTCCTACAATGAGCAGTTCTTC	CASSLIGGGSYNEQFF
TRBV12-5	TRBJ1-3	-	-	TGTGCTAGTGGTTTGGTACAGGTGTCAGTTGGAAACACCATATATTTT	CASGLVQVSVGNTIYF
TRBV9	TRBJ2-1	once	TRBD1	TGTGCCAGCAGCCCCGGGACAGGGGGCAATGAGCAGTTCTTC	CASSPGTGGNEQFF
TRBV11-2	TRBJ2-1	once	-	TGTGCCAGCAGCTCCCCGCGACACGCCTCCTACAATGAGCAGTTCTTC	CASSSPRHASYNEQFF
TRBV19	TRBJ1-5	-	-	TGTGCCAGTAGTATAGTCGGAGTTCGGCAGCCCCAGCATTTT	CASSIVGVRQPQHF
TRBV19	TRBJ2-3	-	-	TGTGCCAGTAATTCCCGAGCAGATACGCAGTATTTT	CASNSRADTQYF
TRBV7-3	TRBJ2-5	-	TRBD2	TGTGCCAGCAGCTTAGGCGGGGGGCCCTCAGAGACCCAGTACTTC	CASSLGGGPSETQYF
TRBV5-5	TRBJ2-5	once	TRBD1	TGTGCCAGCAGCTTGGCAGGGGGTGGGATCGAGACCCAGTACTTC	CASSLAGGGIETQYF
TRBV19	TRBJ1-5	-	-	TGTGCCAGCCAGGGTTTTAATCAGCCCCAGCATTTT	CASQGFNQPQHF
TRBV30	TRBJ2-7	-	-	TGTGCCTGGAGTGGAACGCCCGGCGAGCAGTACTTC	CAWSGTPGEQYF
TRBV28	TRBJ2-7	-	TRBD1	TGTGCCAGCACCCTACTGGGACAGGCCTTGGAGCAGTACTTC	CASTLLGQALEQYF
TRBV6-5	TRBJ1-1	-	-	TGTGCCAGCAGAAATACAGGGTCGAACACTGAAGCTTTCTTT	CASRNTGSNTEAFF
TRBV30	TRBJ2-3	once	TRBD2	TGTGCCTGGAGTCCCATGAGGGACGGATTACTAGCGGGGAGCACAGATACGCAGTATTTT	CAWSPMRDGLLAGSTDTQYF
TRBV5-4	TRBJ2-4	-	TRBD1	TGTGCCAGCAGCTTGGACAGGGGGGACATTCAGTACTTC	CASSLDRGDIQYF
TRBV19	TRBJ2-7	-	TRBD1	TGTGCCAGTAGTATCGGGACCCCGGGACAGGGCCGGTACGAGCAGTACTTC	CASSIGTPGQGRYEQYF
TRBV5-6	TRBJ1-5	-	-	TGTGCCAGCAGCTCCAGACTTTCCCTCAGCAATCAGCCCCAGCATTTT	CASSSRLSLSNQPQHF
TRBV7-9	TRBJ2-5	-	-	TGTGCCAGCAGCTTAGCGGAGGGGCCACAAGAGACCCAGTACTTC	CASSLAEGPQETQYF
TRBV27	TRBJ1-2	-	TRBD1	TGTGCCAGCAGTTCACAGGGGGTTTTCGGATATGGCTACACCTTC	CASSSQGVFGYGYTF
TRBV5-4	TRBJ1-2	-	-	TGTGCCAGCACGTCAGAGGAGGCCTCTCACTATGGCTACACCTTC	CASTSEEASHYGYTF
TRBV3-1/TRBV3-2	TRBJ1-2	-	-	TGTGCCAGCAGCCAAGATGAGGCCAGGGGCCGATATGGCTACACCTTC	CASSQDEARGRYGYTF
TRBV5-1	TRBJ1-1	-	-	TGCGCCAGCAGCTTGAGTCGGGGGAACACTGAAGCTTTCTTT	CASSLSRGNTEAFF
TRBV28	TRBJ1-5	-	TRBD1	TGTGCCAGCAGTTTCGGGACAGGGCGGAGACAGCCCCAGCATTTT	CASSFGTGRRQPQHF
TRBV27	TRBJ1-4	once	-	TGTGCCAGCAGTTTCCCAGGGGCTAATGAAAAACTGTTTTTT	CASSFPGANEKLFF
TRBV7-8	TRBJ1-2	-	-	TGTGCCAGCAGCTTGGGGGGAAGTAACTATGGCTACACCTTC	CASSLGGSNYGYTF
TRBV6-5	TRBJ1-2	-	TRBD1	TGTGCCAGCAGACGAGCCGGGACAGGGGTGGGCGGCTACACCTTC	CASRRAGTGVGGYTF
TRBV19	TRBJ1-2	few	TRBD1	TGTGCCAGTAAACTACCGGGACAGGGGGACTATGGCTACACCTTC	CASKLPGQGDYGYTF
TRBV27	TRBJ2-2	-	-	TGTGCCAGCAGTTTAGGCCCGTACACCGGGGAGCTGTTTTTT	CASSLGPYTGELFF
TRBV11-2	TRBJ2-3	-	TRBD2	TGTGCCAGCAGCTTACTGGGACTAGCGGGGGCTAGCACAGATACGCAGTATTTT	CASSLLGLAGASTDTQYF
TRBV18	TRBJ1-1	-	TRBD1	TGTGCCAGCTCACTACAGGGGTTACCGAACACTGAAGCTTTCTTT	CASSLQGLPNTEAFF
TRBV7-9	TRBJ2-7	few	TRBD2	TGTGCCAGCAGCCATAATCCGGGACTAGCGGTCTACGAGCAGTACTTC	CASSHNPGLAVYEQYF
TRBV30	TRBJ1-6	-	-	TGTGCCTGGGGTCCAGGGTTCCATTCCATCTTT	CAWGPGFHSIF
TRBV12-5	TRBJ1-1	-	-	TGTGCTAGTGGTCCGACCATAACAGGGAAAAGGTTCGGGAACACTGAAGCTTTCTTT	CASGPTITGKRFGNTEAFF
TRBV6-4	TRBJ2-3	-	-	TGTGCCAGCAGTGACCCGGGGTCCACAGATACGCAGTATTTT	CASSDPGSTDTQYF
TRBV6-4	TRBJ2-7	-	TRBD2	TGTGCCAGCAGTGAAGTGCCTAGCGGGAAGGGCGAGCAGTACTTC	CASSEVPSGKGEQYF
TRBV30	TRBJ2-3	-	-	TGTGCCTGGAATGCAGGGAACACAGATACGCAGTATTTT	CAWNAGNTDTQYF
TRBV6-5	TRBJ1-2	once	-	TGTGCCAGCAGTTTTGGGGCAGGGGATGGCTACACCTTC	CASSFGAGDGYTF
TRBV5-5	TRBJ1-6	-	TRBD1	TGTGCCAGCAGCTTGTTTGAAGGGGGCAGGTCACCCCTCCACTTT	CASSLFEGGRSPLHF
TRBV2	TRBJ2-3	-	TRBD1	TGTGCCAGCAGTGGTCAGGGGGTTAACACAGATACGCAGTATTTT	CASSGQGVNTDTQYF
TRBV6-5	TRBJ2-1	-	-	TGTGCCAGCAGCCACAGACAGGCTTACAATGAGCAGTTCTTC	CASSHRQAYNEQFF
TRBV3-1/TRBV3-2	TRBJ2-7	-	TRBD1	TGTGCCAGCAGCCCGACCGGGACAGCCCGCTACGAGCAGTACTTC	CASSPTGTARYEQYF
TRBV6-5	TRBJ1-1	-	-	TGTGCCAGCATATTACAGGGAAACTCTGAAGCTTTCTTT	CASILQGNSEAFF
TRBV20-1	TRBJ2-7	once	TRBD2	TGCAGTGCTAGTCGTCCGGGGGGCTCCTACGAGCAGTACTTC	CSASRPGGSYEQYF
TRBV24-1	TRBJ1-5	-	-	TGTGCCACCAGTCATCCAGAAAATCAGCCCCAGCATTTT	CATSHPENQPQHF
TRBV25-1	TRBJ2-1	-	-	TGTGCCAGCAGTGAATACGGGGAGAAAGGTGAGCAGTTCTTC	CASSEYGEKGEQFF
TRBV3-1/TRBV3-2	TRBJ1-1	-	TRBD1	TGTGCCAGCAGCCAAGGGGTTCCCGACAGGGGTACTGAAGCTTTCTTT	CASSQGVPDRGTEAFF
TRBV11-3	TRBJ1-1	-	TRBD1	TGTGCCAGCAGCTCAGGACGGGACAGGGGGCGAACTGAAGCTTTCTTT	CASSSGRDRGRTEAFF
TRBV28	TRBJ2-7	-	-	TGTGCCAGCAGTATTTCGGCCTACGAGCAGTACTTC	CASSISAYEQYF
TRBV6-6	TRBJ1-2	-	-	TGTGCCAGCAGTTCTGAGGGATACTATGGCTACACCTTC	CASSSEGYYGYTF